This T cell receptor beta chain was retrieved from a study of shared clonotypes between healthy human individuals (TCRdb year 2020). Study-wide context: The cohort included a few men and a couple of women between 18 and 49 years of age. Per donor, leukapheresis produced somewhere between about 0.8 and 9 billion PBMCs. For each donor, CD4 naive and CD4 memory were each run on three plates, CD8 naive on two plates, and CD8 memory on one plate. To estimate repertoire size and how much clonotype sharing occurs between individuals, the study deeply sequenced the blood TCR repertoires of several healthy adults. To increase sequencing depth and limit assay-specific biases, TCR repertoire library preparation and sequencing were carried out by different laboratories using diverse techniques. General conclusions and limits of the study: Sharing across four donors was observed for 4.5% to 6.5% of naive CD4, 3% to 4% of naive CD8, 2% to 2.5% of memory CD4, and roughly 0.4% of memory CD8 clonotypes. Higher generation probabilities were observed for clonotypes shared by all four sorted-subset donors than for non-shared clonotypes. The small number of donors limited the genetic and exposure-history diversity represented. Pairwise subsampling led to the expectation that sequencing depth would affect the degree of clonotype sharing among donors. Naive subsets generally had larger estimated clonotype richness than memory subsets did. Sampling was restricted to blood, and TCR repertoires in tissue are likely to differ from TCR repertoires in blood. Incomplete sequencing was indicated by rarefaction of sorted-subset datasets, despite the large sequencing depth.

Using the deep immunoSEQ assay, multiplex PCR amplified TCR CDR3 regions from genomic DNA. Extracted genomic DNA from each cell subset was spread evenly across all wells of several immunoSEQ 96-well plates, with each plate serving as a replicate. Each replicate PCR for sorted subsets received about 180 ng genomic DNA, equal to roughly 30,000 T cell genomes. Purified libraries were quantified with a Qubit 3.0 fluorometer, sized on a Bioanalyzer 2100, and re-quantified with the KAPA Library Quantification kit. A separate single-read 150-cycle Illumina NextSeq 550 flow cell was used to sequence each immunoSEQ 96-well plate. The published analysis was carried out like this. Because the immunoSEQ output included only junctional sequences and no quality scores, the filtering could not be the same as the filtering used for full-length reads. To assign V/J genes and CDR3, sequences were annotated using PyIR, a Python wrapper for IgBLAST v1.9, with IMGT germline references. Reads were removed for weak V/J assignments (E-value above 1e-6), missing CDR3, stop codons, out-of-frame junctions, or ambiguous translated residues. A V3J clonotype was defined by an identical inferred V gene, J gene, and CDR3 amino acid sequence. Percentage overlap between repertoires was computed as shared unique clonotypes divided by the size of the smaller repertoire. Richness of each repertoire was evaluated using RTK rarefaction, the Chao1 estimator, and Recon v2.1 estimates of unobserved clonotypes. For all TCRbeta clonotypes obtained by the gDNA method from a handful of donors, generation probabilities were computed with OLGA. TCRdb took this table from immuneACCESS and kept in-frame rearrangements with V and J called. Such tables lack part of the clones; where checked against another copy, unresolved V genes explain under half of the gap, and the rest is unexplained. V and J calls and clone size follow that table, whereas D and trimming were derived from the DNA. Recorded for this sample are 500,000 to 550,000 clones; more than 95% of them occurred a single time. The top ten hold 0.055% to 0.075% of the sample.

As encoded in the germline V gene (reference sequence), CDR1 is MNHEY while CDR2 is SMNVEV. The CDR3 has 15 amino acids, counting the end cysteine and phenylalanine. This entry keeps only the CDR3 DNA: 45 bases, framed from base 1. Trimming takes 2 bases from V and 0 bases from J, and the germline ends sit 11 bases apart. Healthy HIV-negative adults with no recently reported acute infections or vaccinations were included as donors. All donors were Caucasian adults living in Nashville, Tennessee, USA. Magnetic negative selection was used to enrich CD4+ T cells, after which naive cells were positively selected on CD45RA and the negative fraction became the memory subset. Blood was collected by leukapheresis, and PBMCs were isolated by Ficoll-Histopaque density gradient centrifugation and then cryopreserved in liquid nitrogen vapor phase. Purity and quantity of every magnetically sorted T cell population were checked by analytical flow cytometry. Each sorted fraction had its genomic DNA isolated and then quantified by UV absorbance on a Nanodrop 2000c.

A note on this clone: This clone's antigen is unknown. Within one base of it there is no much larger clone, and no base qualities were kept.

Specimen: naive CD4+ T cells sorted from blood. Sample cell subset or site, as interpreted from the label and publication: CD45RA+ positively selected. The TCR sequence derives from a woman in her twenties or thirties in good health. The sequence joins TRBV27 to TRBJ2-7, and the D gene may be TRBD2, 5 bases matching. The sequenced DNA is TGTGCCAGCAGTTTACGCGGGTTTCTCTCCTACGAGCAGTACTTC. This codes for CASSLRGFLSYEQYF.